Given below is one T cell receptor beta chain in context. The antigen it binds to is not known. Per-base qualities were not stored, and no clone one base away is much larger. These data originate in a study of T cell changes during pregnancy in multiple sclerosis (dated by TCRdb to the late 2010s). In the study overall: In women with multiple sclerosis, the researchers looked at how the T cell repertoire shifted as pregnancy progressed.

Libraries came from the immunoSEQ multiplex PCR assay. Here the immuneACCESS table is served through TCRdb, limited to in-frame sequences with V and J called. Missing clones are a known gap in these copies; in checked studies unresolved V genes cover under half, and the rest lacks a known reason. For this sample there are roughly 40,000 clones; 80% to 95% appear just once. Clones ranked in the top ten supply roughly 2% of the sample. CDR1 and CDR2 were assigned from the germline V gene as MGHRA and YSYEKL. From the cysteine through the phenylalanine, the CDR3 covers 16 amino acids. Only CDR3 DNA is held: 48 bases, read in frame from base 1. The V and J ends are trimmed by 1 base and 4 bases, leaving 16 bases between them.

The chain is made from TRBV4-1 and TRBJ1-1; there is no confident call for the D gene. The TCR sequence derives from a female donor in good health, enrolled as a control in a pregnancy study. The sequenced sample was CD4+ T cells from peripheral blood mononuclear cells, obtained after pregnancy. The nucleotide sequence is given as TGCGCCAGCAGCCAAGCAAGAAGGAGGGAAGCCACTGAAGCTTTCTTT. Translated, it gives CASSQARRREATEAFF.